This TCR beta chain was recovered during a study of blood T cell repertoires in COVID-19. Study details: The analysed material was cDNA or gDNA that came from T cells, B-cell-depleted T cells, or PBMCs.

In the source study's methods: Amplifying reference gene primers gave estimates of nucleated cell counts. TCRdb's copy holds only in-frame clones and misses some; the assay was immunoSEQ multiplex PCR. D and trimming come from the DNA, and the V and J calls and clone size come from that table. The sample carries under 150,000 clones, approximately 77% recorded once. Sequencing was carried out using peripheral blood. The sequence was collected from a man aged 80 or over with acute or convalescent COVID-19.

The CDR3 region has the DNA TGCAGCGTTGAAGAGTCGGTTGAGGTTGGCTACACCTTC. It is translated as CSVEESVEVGYTF. The chain carries TRBV29-1 and TRBJ1-2; D gene ambiguous. Trimming removed 0 bases at V and 7 bases at J, with 12 bases between. Per germline, CDR1 SQVTM and CDR2 ANQGSEA. This CDR3 region has 13 residues.